The present TCR beta chain was sequenced within a study of T cell responses to AZD1222 COVID-19 vaccine. Broader study findings: Donors, mostly white British, included more females; clonal diversity was possibly underestimated.

Note on this clone: The antigen is undetermined.

The CDR3 contains 15 residues. V was shortened by 2 bases and J by 4 bases, with 12 bases between the two germline ends. The V gene's germline CDR1 is SGHVS and CDR2 FNYEAQ. Repertoires were generated with immunoSEQ multiplex PCR, while TCRdb's copy carries only in-frame clones and drops some. The sample consists of 75,000 to 100,000 clones, about 90% of them appearing once. This sample comprised peripheral blood, obtained 28 days after the second AZD1222 dose. This receptor was identified in an adult who received the AZD1222 COVID-19 vaccine. The gene calls are TRBV7-6 and TRBJ1-3; D uncertain. CDR3 sequence (DNA): TGTGCCAGCAGCTTAACCCCGAATTCCGGAAACACCATATATTTT. Amino acid sequence: CASSLTPNSGNTIYF.